A selection of T cell receptor beta chains follows, all from one sample in a study of blood T cell repertoires in COVID-19. The table came from immunoSEQ multiplex PCR; TCRdb's copy has only in-frame clones and leaves some out. The sample has 70,000 to 85,000 clones; about 88% are singletons. The sample taken for sequencing was peripheral blood. Source of these receptors: a man between 70 and 80 years old with active or convalescent COVID-19. Each CDR3 is given with its conserved first and last residue. D genes are given only for firm matches. Not every row has a clone size; where given, it reads once, few, many or a size class.

>TRBJ1-4|NA|NA|TRBV5-1|14
CASSLEGRNEKLFF
TGCGCCAGCAGCTTGGAAGGGAGGAATGAAAAACTGTTTTTT
>TRBJ2-1|NA|NA|TRBV30|14
CAWTRGRAYNEQFF
TGTGCCTGGACACGAGGGCGGGCATACAATGAGCAGTTCTTC
>TRBJ2-1|NA|NA|TRBV5-4|15
CASHQRVGAYNEQFF
TGTGCCAGCCACCAACGGGTGGGAGCGTACAATGAGCAGTTCTTC
>TRBJ2-1|NA|NA|TRBV6-2/TRBV6-3|13
CASSYSWRNEQFF
TGTGCCAGCAGTTACTCGTGGCGGAATGAGCAGTTCTTC
>TRBJ2-1|NA|NA|TRBV12-5|17
CASGLVHWQGSRDEQFF
TGTGCTAGTGGTTTGGTACATTGGCAGGGGTCGAGGGATGAGCAGTTCTTC
>TRBJ1-5|NA|NA|TRBV6-5|14
CASKGVGVGQPQHF
TGTGCCAGCAAGGGGGTGGGGGTAGGTCAGCCCCAGCATTTT
>TRBJ2-1|NA|TRBD2|TRBV7-9|15
CASSRGGLADNEQFF
TGTGCCAGCAGCAGAGGAGGACTAGCGGACAATGAGCAGTTCTTC
>TRBJ1-2|NA|NA|TRBV3-1/TRBV3-2|14
CASSQELGVYGYTF
TGTGCCAGCAGCCAAGAATTAGGAGTCTATGGCTACACCTTC
>TRBJ2-3|NA|TRBD1|TRBV2|15
CASNKRQGVADTQYF
TGTGCCAGCAATAAACGACAGGGTGTTGCAGATACGCAGTATTTT
>TRBJ1-2|NA|NA|TRBV4-1|16
CASSQDVVSANYGYTF
TGCGCCAGCAGCCAAGATGTCGTCAGCGCAAACTATGGCTACACCTTC
>TRBJ1-2|NA|TRBD1|TRBV19|14
CAAYGGQRHYGYTF
TGTGCCGCTTATGGGGGACAGCGACACTATGGCTACACCTTC
>TRBJ2-3|NA|TRBD2|TRBV28|21
CASSLPPTSGRRRAGTDTQYF
TGTGCCAGCAGTCTACCTCCGACTAGCGGGAGAAGAAGAGCGGGCACAGATACGCAGTATTTT
>TRBJ2-5|NA|TRBD2|TRBV14|17
CASSQAGLAGGGETQYF
TGTGCCAGCAGCCAAGCAGGACTAGCGGGAGGTGGCGAGACCCAGTACTTC
>TRBJ1-6|NA|TRBD1|TRBV5-1|20
CASSTNGQGHDYSYNSPLHF
TGCGCCAGCAGCACTAATGGACAGGGGCATGATTACTCCTATAATTCACCCCTCCACTTT
>TRBJ1-2|NA|TRBD1|TRBV29-1|13
CSVVLGQGTGYTF
TGCAGCGTTGTCCTAGGACAGGGTACGGGCTACACCTTC
>TRBJ2-1|NA|TRBD1|TRBV11-2|15
CASSLAQGAPEEQFF
TGTGCCAGCAGCTTAGCCCAGGGGGCCCCAGAGGAGCAGTTCTTC
>TRBJ1-4|NA|NA|TRBV18|15
CASSPGTSQKEKLFF
TGTGCCAGCTCACCTGGGACATCTCAGAAAGAAAAACTGTTTTTT
>TRBJ1-2|NA|TRBD1|TRBV27|13
CASSLRQGEGNTF
TGTGCCAGCAGTTTAAGACAGGGGGAGGGGAACACCTTC
>TRBJ1-2|NA|NA|TRBV14|12
CASSQELYGYTF
TGTGCCAGCAGCCAAGAGTTATATGGCTACACCTTC
>TRBJ2-4|few|NA|TRBV5-1|21
CASSLGTAGAARIGAKNIQYF
TGCGCCAGCAGCTTGGGGACGGCAGGGGCCGCGCGAATAGGAGCCAAAAACATTCAGTACTTC
>TRBJ1-2|NA|NA|TRBV28|12
CASSLRRDGYTF
TGTGCCAGCAGTCTCCGCAGGGATGGCTACACCTTC
>TRBJ2-1|NA|NA|TRBV11-2|16
CASSLLYRALYNEQFF
TGTGCCAGCAGCTTACTTTACAGGGCACTGTACAATGAGCAGTTCTTC
>TRBJ2-3|NA|NA|TRBV27|16
CASSLTGASATDTQYF
TGTGCCAGCAGTCTCACCGGGGCTAGCGCTACAGATACGCAGTATTTT
>TRBJ1-2|NA|NA|TRBV7-3|14
CASSLDSTNYGYTF
TGTGCCAGCAGCCTGGACAGCACTAACTATGGCTACACCTTC
>TRBJ1-1|NA|NA|TRBV6-2/TRBV6-3|14
CASSYWGQNTEAFF
TGTGCCAGCAGTTACTGGGGACAGAACACTGAAGCTTTCTTT
>TRBJ2-3|once|TRBD2|TRBV28|18
CASSRRPGLASRTDTQYF
TGTGCCAGCAGTCGGCGTCCGGGACTAGCGTCGCGGACAGATACGCAGTATTTT
>TRBJ2-1|NA|NA|TRBV12-3/TRBV12-4|12
CASSMGQLEQFF
TGTGCCAGCAGCATGGGACAACTAGAGCAGTTCTTC
>TRBJ2-7|NA|NA|TRBV30|13
CAWSYGLRVEQYF
TGTGCCTGGAGTTACGGTCTCAGGGTGGAGCAGTACTTC
>TRBJ2-7|once|TRBD1|TRBV7-9|14
CASSFDRVRNEQYF
TGTGCCAGCAGCTTCGACAGGGTCCGAAACGAGCAGTACTTC
>TRBJ1-3|NA|NA|TRBV29-1|13
CGAISITGNTIYF
TGCGGGGCCATCTCGATAACTGGAAACACCATATATTTT
>TRBJ1-2|few|TRBD1|TRBV7-9|15
CASSHDGTGDYGYTF
TGTGCCAGCAGCCATGATGGGACAGGGGACTATGGCTACACCTTC
>TRBJ2-1|few|TRBD2|TRBV6-5|15
CASSPAGGANNEQFF
TGTGCCAGCAGTCCAGCGGGAGGCGCGAACAATGAGCAGTTCTTC
>TRBJ2-2|NA|TRBD2|TRBV5-4|15
CASKLAGSGTGELFF
TGTGCCAGCAAACTAGCGGGATCCGGGACCGGGGAGCTGTTTTTT
>TRBJ1-6|NA|TRBD1|TRBV5-1|16
CASSPTGKLDNSPLHF
TGCGCCAGCAGCCCGACAGGGAAGTTGGATAATTCACCCCTCCACTTT
>TRBJ1-5|NA|NA|TRBV9|14
CASSVDGGIQPQHF
TGTGCCAGCAGCGTAGATGGGGGGATTCAGCCCCAGCATTTT
>TRBJ2-1|once|TRBD1|TRBV7-2|15
CASSHRGLGYNEQFF
TGTGCCAGCAGCCACAGGGGATTAGGCTACAATGAGCAGTTCTTC
>TRBJ2-1|NA|NA|TRBV5-1|16
CASSLERGRSSNEQFF
TGCGCCAGCAGCTTGGAACGGGGTCGTAGTAGCAATGAGCAGTTCTTC
>TRBJ2-2|NA|NA|TRBV5-1|14
CASSFGRGTGELFF
TGCGCCAGCAGCTTCGGGAGAGGCACCGGGGAGCTGTTTTTT
>TRBJ2-5|NA|NA|TRBV6-5|12
CASRGVQETQYF
TGTGCCAGCAGGGGAGTCCAAGAGACCCAGTACTTC
>TRBJ1-4|NA|TRBD1|TRBV29-1|14
CSVAYRGTNEKLFF
TGCAGCGTTGCCTACAGGGGAACTAATGAAAAACTGTTTTTT
>TRBJ2-5|NA|TRBD1|TRBV18|15
CASSRPTGGQETQYF
TGTGCCAGCTCACGGCCGACAGGGGGACAAGAGACCCAGTACTTC
>TRBJ2-7|NA|NA|TRBV28|12
CASSLPLNEQYF
TGTGCCAGCAGTTTACCCCTAAACGAGCAGTACTTC
>TRBJ2-1|NA|NA|TRBV28|13
CASSFSRARTQFF
TGTGCCAGCAGTTTTTCCAGGGCAAGGACCCAGTTCTTC
>TRBJ2-5|once|TRBD1|TRBV19|15
CASSKGQGAGETQYF
TGTGCCAGTAGTAAGGGTCAGGGGGCCGGGGAGACCCAGTACTTC
>TRBJ2-1|NA|NA|TRBV7-9|12
CASSSQGWEQFF
TGTGCCAGCAGTTCTCAGGGGTGGGAGCAGTTCTTC
>TRBJ2-3|NA|NA|TRBV27|12
CASRRGTDTQYF
TGTGCCAGCAGGCGGGGCACAGATACGCAGTATTTT
>TRBJ1-2|NA|NA|TRBV7-2|14
CASSLDSGLYGYTF
TGTGCCAGCAGCTTAGACTCAGGGCTCTATGGCTACACCTTC
>TRBJ1-5|NA|NA|TRBV20-1|14
CSASRRGSNQPQHF
TGCAGTGCTAGTCGCCGGGGAAGCAATCAGCCCCAGCATTTT
>TRBJ2-5|NA|NA|TRBV6-5|11
CASSQQETQYF
TGTGCCAGCAGCCAACAAGAGACCCAGTACTTC
>TRBJ2-3|NA|NA|TRBV15|16
CATSRDSPLGADTQYF
TGTGCCACCAGCAGAGATTCCCCCCTAGGGGCAGATACGCAGTATTTT
>TRBJ1-4|NA|TRBD1|TRBV4-1|13
CASSQTGDGKLFF
TGCGCCAGCAGCCAGACAGGGGACGGAAAACTGTTTTTT
>TRBJ2-1|NA|TRBD2|TRBV12-3/TRBV12-4|12
CASSARTSGSLF
TGTGCCAGCAGTGCAAGGACTAGCGGGAGCCTCTTC
>TRBJ2-4|NA|TRBD2|TRBV6-5|13
CASSDLGGNIQYF
TGTGCCAGCAGCGACCTGGGAGGGAACATTCAGTACTTC
>TRBJ2-1|NA|NA|TRBV10-2|16
CASSEVASGRYNEQFF
TGCGCCAGCAGTGAAGTAGCTAGTGGTAGGTACAATGAGCAGTTCTTC
>TRBJ1-4|NA|NA|TRBV10-3|14
CASRGGALNEKLFF
TGTGCCAGTCGGGGGGGGGCACTAAATGAAAAACTGTTTTTT